This TCR beta chain was documented in a study of control samples from healthy donors and cancer patients. V gave up 4 bases and J gave up 6 bases; unmatched junction bases: 12. Germline CDR1 is MNHEY and CDR2 is SMNVEV (reference sequence). CDR3 length: 15 residues. The table came from immunoSEQ multiplex PCR; TCRdb's copy has only in-frame clones and leaves some out. The sample yields under 200,000 clones, about 86% seen once. The sample taken for sequencing was blood. The source is a woman aged 25 to 39 in good health. This chain connects TRBV27 to TRBJ2-7; 7 bases fit TRBD2. CDR3 nucleotides: TGTGCCAGCAGTTGGTCTACCGGGACTACCAGCGAGCAGTACTTC. Amino acid sequence: CASSWSTGTTSEQYF.